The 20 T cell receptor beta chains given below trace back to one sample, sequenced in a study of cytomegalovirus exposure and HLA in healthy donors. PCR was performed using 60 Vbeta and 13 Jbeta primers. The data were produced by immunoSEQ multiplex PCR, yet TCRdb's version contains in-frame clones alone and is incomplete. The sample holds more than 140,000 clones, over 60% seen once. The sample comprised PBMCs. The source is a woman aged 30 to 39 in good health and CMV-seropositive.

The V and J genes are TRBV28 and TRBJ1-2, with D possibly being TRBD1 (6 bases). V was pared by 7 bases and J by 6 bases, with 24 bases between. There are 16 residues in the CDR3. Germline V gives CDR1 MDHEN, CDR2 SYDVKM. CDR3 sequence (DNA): TGTGCCAGCACCAATCCTGGACAGCTAAAAAGCCATGGCTACACCTTC. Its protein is CASTNPGQLKSHGYTF.

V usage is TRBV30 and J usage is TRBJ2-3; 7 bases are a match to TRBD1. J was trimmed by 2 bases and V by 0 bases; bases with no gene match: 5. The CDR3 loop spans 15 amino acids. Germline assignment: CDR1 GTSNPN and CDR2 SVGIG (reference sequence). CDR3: CAWSVFGTATDTQYF. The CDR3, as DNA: TGTGCCTGGAGTGTATTTGGGACAGCCACAGATACGCAGTATTTT.

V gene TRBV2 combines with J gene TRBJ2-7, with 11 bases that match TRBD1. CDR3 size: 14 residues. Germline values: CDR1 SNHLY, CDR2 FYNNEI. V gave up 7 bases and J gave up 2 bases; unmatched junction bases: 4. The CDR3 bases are TGTGCCAGCAATCCGGGACAGGGGGCCTACGAGCAGTACTTC. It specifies CASNPGQGAYEQYF.

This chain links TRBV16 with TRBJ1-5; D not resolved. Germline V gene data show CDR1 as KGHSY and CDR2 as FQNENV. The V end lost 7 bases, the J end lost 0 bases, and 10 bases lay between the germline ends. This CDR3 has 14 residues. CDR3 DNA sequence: TGTGCCAGCACCGAGGCCCATAGCAATCAGCCCCAGCATTTT. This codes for CASTEAHSNQPQHF. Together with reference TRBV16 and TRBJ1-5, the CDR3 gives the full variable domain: GEEVAQTPKHLVRGEGQKAKLYCAPIKGHSYVFWYQQVLKNEFKFLISFQNENVFDETGMPKERFSAKCLPNSPCSLEIQATKLEDSAVYFCASTEAHSNQPQHFGDGTRLSIL.

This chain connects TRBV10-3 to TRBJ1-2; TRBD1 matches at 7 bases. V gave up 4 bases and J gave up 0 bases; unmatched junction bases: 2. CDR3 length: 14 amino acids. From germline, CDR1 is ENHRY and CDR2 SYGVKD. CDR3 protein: CAISVGQPNYGYTF. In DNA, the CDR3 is TGTGCCATCAGTGTGGGACAGCCTAACTATGGCTACACCTTC.

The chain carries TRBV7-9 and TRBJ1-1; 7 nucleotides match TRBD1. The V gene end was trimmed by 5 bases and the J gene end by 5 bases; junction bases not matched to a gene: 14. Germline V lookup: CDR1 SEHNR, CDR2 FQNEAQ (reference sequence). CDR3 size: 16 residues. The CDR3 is CASSARGGGTGTEAFF. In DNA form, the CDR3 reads TGTGCCAGCAGCGCCCGAGGGGGCGGAACCGGTACTGAAGCTTTCTTT.

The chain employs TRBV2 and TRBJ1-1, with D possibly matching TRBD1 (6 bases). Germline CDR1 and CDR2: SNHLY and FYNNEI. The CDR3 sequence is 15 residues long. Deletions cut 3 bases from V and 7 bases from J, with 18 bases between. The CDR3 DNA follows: TGTGCCAGCAGTGACTCTCCCGGCAGAGGGGGTGAAGCTTTCTTT. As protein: CASSDSPGRGGEAFF.

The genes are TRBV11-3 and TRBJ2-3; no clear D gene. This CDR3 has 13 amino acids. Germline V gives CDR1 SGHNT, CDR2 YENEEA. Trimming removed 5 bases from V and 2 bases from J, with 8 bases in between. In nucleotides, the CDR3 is TGTGCCAGCAGCCCCCTAAACACAGATACGCAGTATTTT. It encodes CASSPLNTDTQYF.

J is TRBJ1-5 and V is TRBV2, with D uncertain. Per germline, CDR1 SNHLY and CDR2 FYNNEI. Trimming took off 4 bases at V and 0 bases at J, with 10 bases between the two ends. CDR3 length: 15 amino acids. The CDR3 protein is CASSAEVASNQPQHF. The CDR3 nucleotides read TGTGCCAGCAGTGCGGAGGTAGCTAGCAATCAGCCCCAGCATTTT. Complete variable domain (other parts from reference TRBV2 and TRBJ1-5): EPEVTQTPSHQVTQMGQEVILRCVPISNHLYFYWYRQILGQKVEFLVSFYNNEISEKSEIFDDQFSVERPDGSNFTLKIRSTKLEDSAMYFCASSAEVASNQPQHFGDGTRLSIL.

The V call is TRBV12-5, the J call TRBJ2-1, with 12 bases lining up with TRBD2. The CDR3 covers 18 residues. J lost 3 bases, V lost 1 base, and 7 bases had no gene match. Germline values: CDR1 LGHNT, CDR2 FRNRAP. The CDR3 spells CASGLAPRLAGDYNEQFF. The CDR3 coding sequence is TGTGCTAGTGGTTTGGCCCCTAGACTAGCGGGGGACTACAATGAGCAGTTCTTC.

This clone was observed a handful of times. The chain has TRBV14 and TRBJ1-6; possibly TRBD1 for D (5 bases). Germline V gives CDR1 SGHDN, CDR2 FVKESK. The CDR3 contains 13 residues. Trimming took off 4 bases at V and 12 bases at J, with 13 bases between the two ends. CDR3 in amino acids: CASSPGGVVPLHF. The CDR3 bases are TGTGCCAGCAGCCCCGGGGGGGTGGTACCCCTCCACTTT.

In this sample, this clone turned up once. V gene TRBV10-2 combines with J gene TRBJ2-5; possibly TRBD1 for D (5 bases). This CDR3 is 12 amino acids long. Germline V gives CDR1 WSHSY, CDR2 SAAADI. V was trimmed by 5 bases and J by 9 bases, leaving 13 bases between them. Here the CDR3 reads CASSWATQAQYF. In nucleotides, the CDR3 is TGCGCCAGCAGTTGGGCCACACAGGCCCAGTACTTC.

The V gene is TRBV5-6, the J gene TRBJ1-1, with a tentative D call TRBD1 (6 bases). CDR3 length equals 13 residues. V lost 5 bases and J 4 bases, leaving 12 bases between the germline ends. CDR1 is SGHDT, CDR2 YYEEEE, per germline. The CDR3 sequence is CASSSGVVTEAFF. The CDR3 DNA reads TGTGCCAGCAGTTCAGGGGTGGTCACTGAAGCTTTCTTT.

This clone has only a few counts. CDR3 loop: CASSSSGGYEQYF. CDR3 sequence (DNA): TGTGCCAGCTCCTCCTCGGGGGGCTACGAGCAGTACTTC. The V call is TRBV9, the J call TRBJ2-7, with 7 positions matching TRBD2. Germline values: CDR1 SGDLS, CDR2 YYNGEE. The CDR3 sequence is 13 residues long. Germline trimming cut 7 bases from V and 3 bases from J; bases unmatched to any gene: 7.

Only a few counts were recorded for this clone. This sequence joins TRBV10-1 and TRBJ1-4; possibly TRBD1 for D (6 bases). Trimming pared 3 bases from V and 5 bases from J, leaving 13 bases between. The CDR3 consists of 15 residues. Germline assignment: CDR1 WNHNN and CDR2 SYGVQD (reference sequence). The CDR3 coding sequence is TGCGCCAGCAGTGACCCCGGCCAGGGGAATGAAAAACTGTTTTTT. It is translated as CASSDPGQGNEKLFF.

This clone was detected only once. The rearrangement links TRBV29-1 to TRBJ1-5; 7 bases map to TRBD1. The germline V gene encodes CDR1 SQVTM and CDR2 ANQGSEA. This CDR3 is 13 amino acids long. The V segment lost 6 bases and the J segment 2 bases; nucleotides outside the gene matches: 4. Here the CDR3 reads CSVRDSGNQPQHF. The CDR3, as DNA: TGCAGCGTGCGGGACAGTGGCAATCAGCCCCAGCATTTT.

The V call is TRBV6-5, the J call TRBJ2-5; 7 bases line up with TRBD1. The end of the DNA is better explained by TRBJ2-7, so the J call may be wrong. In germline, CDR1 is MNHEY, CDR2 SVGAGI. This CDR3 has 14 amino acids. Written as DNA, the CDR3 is TGTGCCAGCAGTTACGACAGGGCCACCTACGAGCAGTACTTC. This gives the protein CASSYDRATYEQYF.

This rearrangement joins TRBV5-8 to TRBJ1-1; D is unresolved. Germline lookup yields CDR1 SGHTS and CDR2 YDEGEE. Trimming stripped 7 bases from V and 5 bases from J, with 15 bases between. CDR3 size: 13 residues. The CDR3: CASSSSGRTEAFF. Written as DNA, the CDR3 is TGTGCCAGCTCCTCGAGCGGGCGAACTGAAGCTTTCTTT.

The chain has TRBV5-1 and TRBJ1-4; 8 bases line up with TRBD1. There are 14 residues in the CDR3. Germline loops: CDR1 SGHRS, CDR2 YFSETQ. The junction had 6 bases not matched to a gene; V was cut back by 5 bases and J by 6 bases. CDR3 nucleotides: TGCGCCAGCAGTCGGGTGACAGGGGATGAAAAACTGTTTTTT. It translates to CASSRVTGDEKLFF. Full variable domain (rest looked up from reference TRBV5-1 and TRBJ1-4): KAGVTQTPRYLIKTRGQQVTLSCSPISGHRSVSWYQQTPGQGLQFLFEYFSETQRNKGNFPGRFSGRQFSNSRSEMNVSTLELGDSALYLCASSRVTGDEKLFFGSGTQLSVL.

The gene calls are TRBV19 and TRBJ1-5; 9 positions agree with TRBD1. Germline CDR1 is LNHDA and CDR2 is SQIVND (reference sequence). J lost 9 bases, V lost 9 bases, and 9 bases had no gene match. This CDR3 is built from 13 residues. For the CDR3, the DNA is TGTGCCAGCACGACAGGGGGGGTTCGGCCCCAGCATTTT. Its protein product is CASTTGGVRPQHF.